The rows below give T cell receptor beta chains drawn from one sample of a study of Tregs in tolerant kidney transplant recipients. Sequencing used immunoSEQ multiplex PCR; TCRdb keeps in-frame clones, though not all of them. The data show hundreds of thousands of clones, around 81% seen once. Sequencing was carried out using CD4+ T cells from blood. Receptors were obtained from a human donor in good health. Each CDR3 is given with its conserved first and last residue. A D gene is named only where the DNA matches it firmly. The listing skips clone size in some rows; elsewhere it reads once, few, many or a size class.

abundance	d_gene	v_gene	j_gene	CDR3aa	CDR3nt
.	.	TRBV18	TRBJ1-1	CASSPNLGGTEAFF	TGTGCCAGCTCACCAAATCTTGGTGGCACTGAAGCTTTCTTT
.	.	TRBV5-1	TRBJ1-6	CASSLWGGVGSPLHF	TGCGCCAGCAGCTTGTGGGGCGGGGTTGGCTCACCCCTCCACTTT
.	.	TRBV6-5	TRBJ1-1	CASSYYPRGTEAFF	TGTGCCAGCAGTTACTACCCTCGTGGCACTGAAGCTTTCTTT
.	TRBD1	TRBV25-1	TRBJ2-3	CASSYTGGTQYF	TGTGCCAGCAGCTACACAGGGGGTACGCAGTATTTT
.	.	TRBV6-1	TRBJ1-2	CASSYQQGNYGYTF	TGTGCCAGCAGCTATCAACAGGGTAACTATGGCTACACCTTC
.	.	TRBV7-6	TRBJ2-2	CASSPAGHYTGELFF	TGTGCCAGCAGCCCCGCCGGACATTACACCGGGGAGCTGTTTTTT
.	TRBD1	TRBV15	TRBJ2-7	CATSRNRDRGFYEQYF	TGTGCCACCAGCCGTAACCGGGACAGGGGATTTTACGAGCAGTACTTC
.	.	TRBV4-1	TRBJ2-5	CASKPSSNEETQYF	TGCGCCAGCAAGCCAAGCAGCAATGAAGAGACCCAGTACTTC
.	.	TRBV6-1	TRBJ2-1	CASSAGGYSYNEQFF	TGTGCCAGCAGTGCCGGGGGTTACTCCTACAATGAGCAGTTCTTC
.	TRBD1	TRBV6-5	TRBJ2-3	CASSYSTGTGKRTQYF	TGTGCCAGCAGTTACTCGACCGGGACAGGGAAGCGGACGCAGTATTTT
.	.	TRBV29-1	TRBJ2-3	CSVEGGPTDTQYF	TGCAGCGTAGAGGGGGGGCCGACAGATACGCAGTATTTT
.	.	TRBV19	TRBJ2-7	CASSRPGSSLPVEQYF	TGTGCCAGTAGTAGGCCGGGGTCTTCTCTTCCCGTCGAGCAGTACTTC
.	TRBD2	TRBV7-2	TRBJ2-5	CASSFTSVQETQYF	TGTGCCAGCAGCTTCACTAGCGTTCAAGAGACCCAGTACTTC
.	.	TRBV10-3	TRBJ1-2	CAISESRRYTF	TGTGCCATCAGTGAGTCTCGCCGCTACACCTTC
.	.	TRBV11-2	TRBJ1-6	CASRSALGAGSPLHF	TGTGCCAGCAGGTCGGCCCTGGGGGCGGGGTCACCCCTCCACTTT
few	TRBD1	TRBV4-1	TRBJ2-7	CASSQFPGQGDEQYF	TGCGCCAGCAGCCAATTTCCGGGACAGGGGGACGAGCAGTACTTC
few	TRBD1	TRBV30	TRBJ2-4	CAWSVGTGGIQYF	TGTGCCTGGAGTGTAGGGACAGGGGGCATTCAGTACTTC
.	TRBD2	TRBV5-1	TRBJ2-2	CASSLALAGDAGELFF	TGCGCCAGCAGCTTGGCCTTAGCGGGGGATGCCGGGGAGCTGTTTTTT
.	.	TRBV6-1	TRBJ2-7	CASSEDWRRGEQYF	TGTGCCAGCAGTGAGGACTGGCGAAGGGGCGAGCAGTACTTC
.	TRBD1	TRBV7-2	TRBJ1-6	CASSLRQGGSPLHF	TGTGCCAGCAGCTTGAGACAGGGTGGTTCACCCCTCCACTTT
once	.	TRBV7-9	TRBJ1-3	CASSAPGTGLGNTIYF	TGTGCCAGCAGCGCACCAGGGACGGGTTTGGGAAACACCATATATTTT
.	.	TRBV15	TRBJ1-1	CATSQKQNTEAFF	TGTGCCACCAGCCAAAAACAGAACACTGAAGCTTTCTTT
.	TRBD2	TRBV13	TRBJ2-5	CASSQRTSGGWETQYF	TGTGCCAGCAGCCAGAGGACTAGCGGGGGCTGGGAGACCCAGTACTTC